The 3 T cell receptor beta chains in this list originate from one sample, sequenced in a study of blood T cell repertoires in COVID-19. Libraries were prepared by immunoSEQ multiplex PCR; TCRdb keeps only in-frame clonotypes and omits some of them. Of about 230,000 clones listed, approximately 80% are singletons. Input material: peripheral blood. The source of these receptors is a woman aged 40 to 50 who had recovered from COVID-19.

The V gene is TRBV6-6, the J gene TRBJ1-1; 12 bases align to TRBD1. The CDR3 is made up of 13 amino acids. The V and J ends lost 3 bases and 10 bases, in that order; junction bases with no gene match: 3. The germline gives CDR1 MNHNY, CDR2 SVGAGI (reference sequence). The CDR3 reads CASSYRGQGAAFF. The CDR3 coding sequence is TGTGCCAGCAGTTATCGGGGACAGGGGGCAGCTTTCTTT.

J is TRBJ1-4 and V is TRBV19; D not certain. Trimming stripped 3 bases from V and 2 bases from J, with 7 bases between. Germline lookup yields CDR1 LNHDA and CDR2 SQIVND (reference sequence). This CDR3 region has 14 residues. CDR3 residues: CASSIGDTNEKLFF. The CDR3 nucleotides read TGTGCCAGTAGTATTGGAGATACTAATGAAAAACTGTTTTTT.

The CDR3 bases are TGTGCCAGCAGCAGGACAGACTATGGCTACACCTTC. This gives the protein CASSRTDYGYTF. The chain uses TRBV9 and TRBJ1-2; maybe TRBD1 (6 bases). In germline, CDR1 is SGDLS, CDR2 YYNGEE. The CDR3 length is 12 residues. Trimming took 4 bases from V and 3 from J, leaving 7 bases between them.